The 25 T cell receptor beta chains below come from one sample, sequenced in a study of cytomegalovirus exposure and HLA in healthy donors (dated by TCRdb to about 2017). Library preparation was by the immunoSEQ multiplex PCR assay. A mixture of 60 forward primers for TCR Vbeta segments and 13 reverse primers for TCR Jbeta segments was used in the multiplex PCR. TCRdb obtained this table from immuneACCESS and retained in-frame rearrangements with V and J assigned. These tables miss some clones; where compared with another copy, unresolved V genes account for less than half of the shortfall, and the remainder is unexplained. Recorded for this sample are approximately 110,000 clones; roughly three quarters of them occurred a single time. The top ten constitute roughly 3.2% of the sample. The sequenced sample consisted of PBMCs. Receptor source: a man aged 25-45 years in good health and CMV-seronegative.

As to this clone: Distinct nucleotide sequences in the sample also encode this CDR3. V usage is TRBV28 and J usage is TRBJ2-2, with 7 bases aligning to TRBD2. The germline gives CDR1 MDHEN, CDR2 SYDVKM. This CDR3 spans 16 amino acids. The V and J ends lost 3 bases and 3 bases, in that order; junction bases with no gene match: 7. The CDR3 is CASSLAGASDTGELFF. In DNA, the CDR3 is TGTGCCAGCAGTTTGGCGGGAGCCTCGGACACCGGGGAGCTGTTTTTT.

This chain uses TRBV2 with TRBJ2-5, with D perhaps TRBD2 (6 bases). The CDR3 is 14 amino acids. Germline CDR1 SNHLY, CDR2 FYNNEI. The V end lost 2 bases, the J end lost 11 bases, and 18 bases lay between the germline ends. In DNA, the CDR3 is TGTGCCAGCAGTGAAATAGGGAAAGGGGAGGAGCAGTACTTC. Translating gives CASSEIGKGEEQYF. Filled out from reference TRBV2 and TRBJ2-5, the complete variable domain reads EPEVTQTPSHQVTQMGQEVILRCVPISNHLYFYWYRQILGQKVEFLVSFYNNEISEKSEIFDDQFSVERPDGSNFTLKIRSTKLEDSAMYFCASSEIGKGEEQYFGPGTRLLVL.

This clone has more than one count but fewer than ten. The chain is built from TRBV11-3 and TRBJ2-3; D is undetermined. Germline-derived CDR1 and CDR2 are SGHNT and YENEEA. The CDR3 loop spans 14 amino acids. Trimming stripped 5 bases from V and 1 base from J, with 10 bases between. In nucleotides, the CDR3 is TGTGCCAGCAGCACGACAACGGGCACAGATACGCAGTATTTT. This gives the protein CASSTTTGTDTQYF.

This clone was seen a single time. This chain uses TRBV14 with TRBJ2-1, with 7 bases fitting TRBD1. CDR3 length equals 13 residues. Trimming took 1 base from V and 10 from J; bases not matched to a gene: 4. Germline CDR1 and CDR2: SGHDN and FVKESK. CDR3 DNA: TGTGCCAGCAGCCAAGGACAGGGAAGGGAGCAGTTCTTC. This gives the protein CASSQGQGREQFF.

This clone was picked up one time. This chain connects TRBV6-5 to TRBJ2-7; D is undetermined. There are 13 residues in the CDR3. The V gene lost 4 bases and the J gene lost 6 bases, with 13 bases spanning the gap. Germline V gives CDR1 MNHEY, CDR2 SVGAGI. The CDR3: CASSFTVAGEQYF. CDR3 DNA sequence: TGTGCCAGCAGTTTCACCGTAGCTGGCGAGCAGTACTTC.

This clone occurred once. J is TRBJ2-7 and V is TRBV2, with D perhaps matching TRBD2 (5 bases). Trimming cost V 7 bases and J 3 bases, with 10 bases left between them. Looked up from germline, CDR1 is SNHLY and CDR2 is FYNNEI. The CDR3 covers 12 residues. The CDR3 DNA reads as TGTGCCAGCAAATCCGACTACTACGAGCAGTACTTC. Protein sequence: CASKSDYYEQYF.

To note about this clone: Germline and junction disagree at one end, which may indicate a read error. J is TRBJ2-5 and V is TRBV11-3, with D uncertain. Per the germline V gene, CDR1 is SGHNT and CDR2 is YENEEA. The CDR3 consists of 13 residues. The CDR3 reads CASSFGTQEAQYF. CDR3 sequence (DNA): TGTGCCAGCAGCTTCGGCACCCAAGAGGCCCAGTACTTC.

This clone came up a few times. This chain connects TRBV4-3 to TRBJ2-3, with D tentatively TRBD2 (5 bases). This CDR3 is 15 amino acids long. The V gene lost 0 bases and the J gene lost 6 bases, with 13 bases spanning the gap. CDR1 and CDR2 from the germline V gene are LGHNA and YSLEER. The CDR3 reads CASSQDKTLADTQYF. CDR3 nucleotide sequence: TGCGCCAGCAGCCAAGATAAAACCCTAGCCGATACGCAGTATTTT.

The gene calls are TRBV11-2 and TRBJ2-1; TRBD2 might be the D (5 bases). Germline V gives CDR1 SGHAT, CDR2 FQNNGV. The CDR3 is 13 amino acids. Between the trimmed V and J ends, which lost 5 bases and 4 bases, there was a span of 9 bases. The CDR3 DNA follows: TGTGCCAGCAGCCCCCGGGATTACAATGAGCAGTTCTTC. It translates to CASSPRDYNEQFF.

The genes are TRBV4-3 and TRBJ1-2, with a tentative D call TRBD1 (6 bases). V lost 1 base and J lost 4, with 10 bases in between. Per the germline V gene, CDR1 is LGHNA and CDR2 is YSLEER. The CDR3 has 14 amino acids. The DNA for the CDR3 is TGCGCCAGCAGCCAAGTGTGGACAGCCTATGGCTACACCTTC. It translates to CASSQVWTAYGYTF.

The sample holds one count of this clone. The junction differs from germline at one of its ends, possibly a read error. V is TRBV2 and J is TRBJ2-4, with a tentative D call TRBD1 (6 bases). In germline, CDR1 is SNHLY, CDR2 FYNNEI. The CDR3 is made up of 11 amino acids. The CDR3 reads CASGDINSQYF. DNA for the CDR3: TGTGCCAGCGGGGACATTAACAGTCAGTACTTC.

The chain joins TRBV2 to TRBJ2-1, with D maybe TRBD2 (7 bases). V was pared by 5 bases and J by 1 base, with 15 bases between. Germline V gene sequence: CDR1 SNHLY, CDR2 FYNNEI. The CDR3 totals 16 residues. DNA for the CDR3: TGTGCCAGCAGTCGCGAGGGGGGGACATCCTACAATGAGCAGTTCTTC. It is translated as CASSREGGTSYNEQFF.

This clone was seen just once. The chain links TRBV2 to TRBJ1-5; D possibly corresponds to TRBD1 (5 bases). The length of the CDR3 is 13 residues. The germline gives CDR1 SNHLY, CDR2 FYNNEI. The V and J ends lost 1 base and 6 bases respectively, with 7 bases between them. DNA of the CDR3: TGTGCCAGCAGTGAAGACGGGGGTCAGCCCCAGCATTTT. Translated, it gives CASSEDGGQPQHF.

J is TRBJ1-1 and V is TRBV27; no reliable D call. This CDR3 is built from 16 residues. Germline CDR1 MNHEY, CDR2 SMNVEV (reference sequence). Trimming took 4 bases from V and 0 from J, leaving 15 bases between them. The CDR3, as DNA: TGTGCCAGCAGTTCCGCCTGGGCAGAAATGAACACTGAAGCTTTCTTT. Its translation is CASSSAWAEMNTEAFF.

V gene TRBV5-4 combines with J gene TRBJ1-2; the D gene is possibly TRBD1 (6 bases). CDR1 and CDR2 (germline): SGHNT, YYREEE (reference sequence). The CDR3 runs to 14 residues. V gave up 0 bases and J gave up 8 bases, with 14 bases separating them. CDR3 nucleotide sequence: TGTGCCAGCAGCTTGGTGGAACAGGGTCTAGGCTACACCTTC. It specifies CASSLVEQGLGYTF.

The V call is TRBV28, the J call TRBJ2-6, with D unclear. Germline CDR1 is MDHEN and CDR2 is SYDVKM. The CDR3 loop spans 14 amino acids. Trimming pared 1 base from V and 3 bases from J, leaving 4 bases between. CDR3 region: CASSLSYGANVLTF. The CDR3 nucleotides read TGTGCCAGCAGTTTATCCTATGGGGCCAACGTCCTGACTTTC.

The chain recombines TRBV7-9 with TRBJ2-7, with a weak D call TRBD1 (6 bases). V was trimmed by 2 bases and J by 5 bases, leaving 13 bases between them. The CDR3 extends over 14 amino acids. From germline, CDR1 is SEHNR and CDR2 FQNEAQ (reference sequence). CDR3 amino acids: CASSLSGTSNEQYF. The CDR3 coding sequence is TGTGCCAGCAGCTTATCTGGGACATCCAACGAGCAGTACTTC. Together with reference TRBV7-9 and TRBJ2-7, the CDR3 gives the full variable domain: DTGVSQNPRHKITKRGQNVTFRCDPISEHNRLYWYRQTLGQGPEFLTYFQNEAQLEKSRLLSDRFSAERPKGSFSTLEIQRTEQGDSAMYLCASSLSGTSNEQYFGPGTRLTVT.

This clone has only a few counts. The chain has TRBV5-4 and TRBJ2-3; 15 bases fit TRBD2. Germline V CDR1 and CDR2: SGHNT, YYREEE (reference sequence). J gave up 3 bases and V 4 bases, and 9 bases lay outside the gene matches. CDR3 size: 18 residues. CDR3 amino acids: CASSQGLAGGPSTDTQYF. As DNA, the CDR3 is TGTGCCAGCAGCCAAGGACTAGCGGGAGGGCCATCGACAGATACGCAGTATTTT.

This sequence joins TRBV4-1 and TRBJ1-3; 7 nucleotides match TRBD1. Trimming at V came to 1 base and at J to 4 bases, leaving 13 bases not matched to a gene. Germline V gene lookup returns CDR1 MGHRA and CDR2 YSYEKL. The CDR3 length is 18 residues. For the CDR3, the DNA is TGCGCCAGCAGCCAAGGCCGACAGGGTTCGATTGCGGGAAACACCATATATTTT. Amino acids: CASSQGRQGSIAGNTIYF.

CDR3 nucleotide sequence: TGTGCCAGTAGTATCCAGGAGGGTAGCAATCAGCCCCAGCATTTT. Translation gives CASSIQEGSNQPQHF. This sequence joins TRBV19 and TRBJ1-5; D unclear. The V gene lost 3 bases and the J gene lost 0 bases, with 9 bases spanning the gap. The germline V gene has CDR1 LNHDA and CDR2 SQIVND (reference sequence). This CDR3 is built from 15 residues.

The chain combines TRBV7-9 with TRBJ2-5, with a tentative D call TRBD1 (6 bases). This CDR3 contains 15 residues. The germline gives CDR1 SEHNR, CDR2 FQNEAQ (reference sequence). V was pared by 3 bases and J by 2 bases, with 13 bases between. CDR3 loop: CASSFILGQQETQYF. For the CDR3, the DNA is TGTGCCAGCAGCTTTATATTAGGACAGCAAGAGACCCAGTACTTC.

The genes are TRBV7-6 and TRBJ1-1; 7 nucleotides line up with TRBD1. With 5 bases clipped from V and 3 bases from J, the junction kept 15 bases outside the gene matches. CDR1 is SGHVS, CDR2 FNYEAQ, per germline. The CDR3 spans 17 residues. The CDR3 protein is CASSHLTGRGFDTEAFF. The CDR3 coding sequence is TGTGCCAGCAGCCACCTGACAGGGCGGGGTTTTGACACTGAAGCTTTCTTT.

For the CDR3, the DNA is TGTGCCATCAGTGGGACAGGGGCCTACAATGAGCAGTTCTTC. Translating it yields CAISGTGAYNEQFF. V and J are TRBV10-3 and TRBJ2-1; 9 bases align to TRBD1. Trimming at V came to 4 bases and at J to 2 bases, leaving 0 bases not matched to a gene. This CDR3 region has 14 residues. CDR1 and CDR2 from the germline V gene are ENHRY and SYGVKD.

This clone was counted between two and nine times. The chain employs TRBV6-4 and TRBJ2-3; TRBD2 matches at 7 bases. CDR3 length: 14 residues. Looked up from germline, CDR1 is MRHNA and CDR2 is SNTAGT. The ends lost 4 bases at V and 4 bases at J; junction bases unmatched: 5. The CDR3 here is CASSGLAGADTQYF. CDR3 nucleotides: TGTGCCAGCAGTGGCCTCGCGGGGGCAGATACGCAGTATTTT.

This chain uses TRBV5-6 with TRBJ1-5; a possible D gene is TRBD1 (6 bases). The germline CDR1 and CDR2 sequences are SGHDT and YYEEEE. Trimming removed 1 base at V and 7 bases at J, with 12 bases between. This CDR3 has 14 amino acids. CDR3 bases: TGTGCCAGCAGCTTGTGGGGGCCGTACCAGCCCCAGCATTTT. This encodes CASSLWGPYQPQHF.